The 13 T cell receptor beta chains listed next were all sequenced from one sample in a study of shared T cell receptors in the human thymus. Here immunoSEQ multiplex PCR was the method, and the copy in TCRdb shows in-frame clones only, minus some. This sample has hundreds of thousands of clones, with approximately 87% found just once. Another study also made use of these data, one on human thymus T cells.

The sequenced sample consisted of thymocytes. The receptors here all came from a boy younger than two with a congenital heart defect.

The V call is TRBV7-2, the J call TRBJ2-5; 7 positions match TRBD2. CDR1 is SGHTA and CDR2 is FQGNSA in the germline V gene. With V trimmed by 2 bases and J by 5 bases, 20 bases remained unmatched. The CDR3 is made up of 19 amino acids. The chain's CDR3 is CASSLKGGLVPSRRETQYF. CDR3 nucleotides: TGTGCCAGCAGCTTAAAGGGAGGACTAGTTCCGAGTAGGAGGGAGACCCAGTACTTC. Full variable domain (rest looked up from reference TRBV7-2 and TRBJ2-5): GAGVSQSPSNKVTEKGKDVELRCDPISGHTALYWYRQSLGQGLEFLIYFQGNSAPDKSGLPSDRFSAERTGGSVSTLTIQRTQQEDSAVYLCASSLKGGLVPSRRETQYFGPGTRLLVL.

The chain links TRBV9 to TRBJ2-2; D perhaps matches TRBD2 (6 bases). This CDR3 has 18 residues. V lost 4 bases, J lost 4 bases, and 23 bases lay in between. Germline values: CDR1 SGDLS, CDR2 YYNGEE. CDR3 bases: TGTGCCAGCAGCCGGGACTCCACGGTTTCCCGGGGCACCGGGGAGCTGTTTTTT. Protein sequence: CASSRDSTVSRGTGELFF.

The chain carries TRBV30 and TRBJ2-5; 8 nucleotides line up with TRBD1. The J call is in doubt because the DNA end fits TRBJ2-7 better. CDR3 length: 15 residues. Germline V gives CDR1 GTSNPN, CDR2 SVGIG (reference sequence). CDR3 coding DNA: TGTGCCTGGAGTGTCGACAGGGGCCTACCCTACGAGCAGTACTTC. Translating it yields CAWSVDRGLPYEQYF.

CDR3 sequence reads: CASTYGTGVLSSYEQYF. Written as DNA, the CDR3 is TGTGCCAGCACCTACGGGACAGGGGTCCTAAGCTCCTACGAGCAGTACTTC. The V gene is TRBV7-8, the J gene TRBJ2-7, with 10 bases lining up with TRBD1. Unmatched junction bases numbered 12, after V lost 7 bases and J lost 0 bases. Per the germline V gene, CDR1 is SGHVS and CDR2 is FQNEAQ. This CDR3 region has 17 residues.

J is TRBJ1-4 and V is TRBV5-8, with D unresolved. There are 13 residues in the CDR3. The germline V and J ends were trimmed by 4 bases and 6 bases, with 10 bases remaining between them. Germline CDR1 and CDR2: SGHTS and YDEGEE. CDR3 bases: TGTGCCAGCAGCAGTCGTCCGGATGAAAAACTGTTTTTT. It translates to CASSSRPDEKLFF. The full variable domain, with the rest looked up from reference TRBV5-8 and TRBJ1-4, is EAGVTQSPTHLIKTRGQQATLRCSPISGHTSVYWYQQALGLGLQFLLWYDEGEERNRGNFPPRFSGRQFPNYSSELNVNALELEDSALYLCASSSRPDEKLFFGSGTQLSVL.

The CDR3 sequence is CASSLQGQGSETQYF. The CDR3 DNA follows: TGTGCCAGCAGCTTACAGGGACAGGGAAGCGAGACCCAGTACTTC. The genes are TRBV7-9 and TRBJ2-5; TRBD1 matches at 9 bases. CDR3 length: 15 residues. Germline loops: CDR1 SEHNR, CDR2 FQNEAQ (reference sequence). V lost 2 bases, J lost 5 bases, and 6 bases stayed unmatched. Drawing the rest from reference TRBV7-9 and TRBJ2-5, the complete variable domain is DTGVSQNPRHKITKRGQNVTFRCDPISEHNRLYWYRQTLGQGPEFLTYFQNEAQLEKSRLLSDRFSAERPKGSFSTLEIQRTEQGDSAMYLCASSLQGQGSETQYFGPGTRLLVL.

This clone has a single count. This chain connects TRBV4-3 to TRBJ1-3; D not certain. Trimming removed 4 bases at V and 0 bases at J, with 10 bases between. Germline V gene data show CDR1 as LGHNA and CDR2 as YSLEER. The CDR3 loop spans 15 amino acids. The CDR3 reads CASSPGSPSGNTIYF. CDR3 nucleotides: TGCGCCAGCAGCCCCGGGTCCCCCTCTGGAAACACCATATATTTT.

This chain joins TRBV4-2 and TRBJ2-1; TRBD1 matches at 7 bases. The CDR3 covers 16 residues. J lost 8 bases, V lost 5 bases, and 15 bases had no gene match. From germline, CDR1 is LGHNA and CDR2 YNFKEQ. The CDR3, as DNA: TGTGCCAGCAGCTTTCCGCACAGGGGTTACCGGGATGAGCAGTTCTTC. Translation: CASSFPHRGYRDEQFF.

As DNA, the CDR3 is TGTGCCAGCAGTCACAGGGGGGGGCCCAATCAGCCCCAGCATTTT. Encoded protein: CASSHRGGPNQPQHF. The chain carries TRBV6-5 and TRBJ1-5, with 8 bases that match TRBD1. Germline V gene lookup returns CDR1 MNHEY and CDR2 SVGAGI. V shed 5 bases and J 3 bases; nucleotides not matched to a gene: 6. The CDR3 has 15 residues.

The J gene is TRBJ2-6, the V gene TRBV11-3; TRBD1 matches at 9 bases. CDR1 and CDR2 (germline): SGHNT, YENEEA. The CDR3 sequence is 18 residues long. V lost 5 bases, J lost 0 bases, and 8 bases stayed unmatched. CDR3 loop: CASSVGTGHSSGANVLTF. CDR3 bases: TGTGCCAGCAGCGTCGGGACAGGGCACTCCTCTGGGGCCAACGTCCTGACTTTC.

The J gene is TRBJ1-4, the V gene TRBV2, with a possible D match to TRBD1 (5 bases). The length of the CDR3 is 14 residues. Germline CDR1 reads SNHLY; CDR2 reads FYNNEI. Trimming stripped 4 bases from V and 4 bases from J, with 10 bases between. Here the CDR3 DNA reads TGTGCCAGCAGTGTTGACAGCTATAATGAAAAACTGTTTTTT. As protein: CASSVDSYNEKLFF.

The rearrangement uses TRBV5-4 and TRBJ1-2; D might be TRBD1 (6 bases). Trimming shortened V by 5 bases and J by 2 bases, and 16 bases separated the two germline ends. The CDR3 covers 15 residues. Looked up from germline, CDR1 is SGHNT and CDR2 is YYREEE (reference sequence). The CDR3 bases are TGTGCCAGCAGAGGAGGGGGGGGAAAGAACTATGGCTACACCTTC. Its protein is CASRGGGGKNYGYTF.

The chain uses TRBV6-1 and TRBJ2-5; the match to TRBD1 covers 7 bases. The CDR3 extends over 14 amino acids. Germline CDR1 is MNHNS and CDR2 is SASEGT. V was pared by 5 bases and J by 5 bases, with 8 bases of the junction left unmatched. The CDR3: CASSTEQGRETQYF. The CDR3 DNA follows: TGTGCCAGCAGTACAGAACAGGGGCGGGAGACCCAGTACTTC.